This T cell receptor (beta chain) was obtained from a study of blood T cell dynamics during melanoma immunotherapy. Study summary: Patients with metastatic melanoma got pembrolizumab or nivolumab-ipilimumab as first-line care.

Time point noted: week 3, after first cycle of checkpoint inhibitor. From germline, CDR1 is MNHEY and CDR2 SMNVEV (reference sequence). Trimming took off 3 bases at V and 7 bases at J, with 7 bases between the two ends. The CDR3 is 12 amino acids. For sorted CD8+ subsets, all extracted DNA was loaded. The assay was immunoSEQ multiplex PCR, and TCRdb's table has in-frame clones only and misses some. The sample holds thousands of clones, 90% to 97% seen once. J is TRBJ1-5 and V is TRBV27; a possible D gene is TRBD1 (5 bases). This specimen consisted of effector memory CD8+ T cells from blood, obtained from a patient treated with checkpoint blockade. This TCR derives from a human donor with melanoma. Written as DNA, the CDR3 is TGTGCCAGCAGTTTTCAGGGACAGCCCCAGCATTTT. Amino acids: CASSFQGQPQHF.